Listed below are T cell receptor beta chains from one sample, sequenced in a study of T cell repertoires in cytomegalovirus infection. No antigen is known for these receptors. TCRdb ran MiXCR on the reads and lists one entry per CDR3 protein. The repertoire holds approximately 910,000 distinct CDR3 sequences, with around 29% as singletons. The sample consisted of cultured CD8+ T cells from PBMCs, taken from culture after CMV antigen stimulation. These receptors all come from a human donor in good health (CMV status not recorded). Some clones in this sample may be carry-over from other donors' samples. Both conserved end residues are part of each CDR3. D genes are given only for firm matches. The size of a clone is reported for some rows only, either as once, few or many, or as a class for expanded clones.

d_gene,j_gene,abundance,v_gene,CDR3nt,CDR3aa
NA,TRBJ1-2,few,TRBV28,TGTGCCAGCAGTTTTGATGGGGGCGGACTTGATGGCTACACCTTC,CASSFDGGGLDGYTF
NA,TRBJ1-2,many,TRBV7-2,TGTGCCAGCAGCTTAGCGACAGCCTTCTATGGCTACACCTTC,CASSLATAFYGYTF
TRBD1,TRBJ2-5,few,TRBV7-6,TGTGCCAGCAGCGAGACAGGGGAGGCGGAGACCCAGTACTTC,CASSETGEAETQYF
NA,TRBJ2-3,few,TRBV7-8,TGTGCCAGCAGCTTTGTACTTAGCACAGATACGCAGTATTTT,CASSFVLSTDTQYF
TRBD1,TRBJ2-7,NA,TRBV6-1,TGTGCCAGCAGTGCCTGGGACAGAGCCTACGAGCAGTACTTC,CASSAWDRAYEQYF
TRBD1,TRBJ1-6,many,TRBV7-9,TGTGCCAGCAGCTTCGAGACAGGGGGCGGCTCACCCCTCCACTTT,CASSFETGGGSPLHF
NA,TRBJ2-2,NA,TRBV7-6,TGTGCCAGCAGCTTAGGGGACCAAATGGGGGAGCTGTTTTTT,CASSLGDQMGELFF
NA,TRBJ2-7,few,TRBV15,TGTGCCGCCTCTCCGGGACATTCGACCTACGAGCAGTACTTC,CAASPGHSTYEQYF
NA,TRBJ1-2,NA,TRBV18,TGTGCCAGCTCACTGCCGGCGTCGCGGGACTATGGCTACACCTTC,CASSLPASRDYGYTF
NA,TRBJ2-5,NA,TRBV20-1,TGCAGTGCTAGAGCGAAGGGGGGGAGGGAGACCCAGTACTTC,CSARAKGGRETQYF
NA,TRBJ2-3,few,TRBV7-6,TGTGCCAGCAGCTTAAGCCCCCCAGGGGCGACGACAGATACGCAGTATTTT,CASSLSPPGATTDTQYF
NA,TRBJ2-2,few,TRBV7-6,TGTGCCAGCAGCGTCAGGGAGGACACCGGGGAGCTGTTTTTT,CASSVREDTGELFF
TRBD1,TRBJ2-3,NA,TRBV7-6,TGTGCCAGCAGCTTCTACCCGGACAGGTCTGGGACAGATACGCAGTATTTT,CASSFYPDRSGTDTQYF
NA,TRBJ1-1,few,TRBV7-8,TGTGCCAGCAGCACCCCCCGTCGTTACGAAGCTTTCTTT,CASSTPRRYEAFF
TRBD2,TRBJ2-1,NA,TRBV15,TGTGCCACCAGCGAGCGGGGGGGCACCTACAATGAGCAGTTCTTC,CATSERGGTYNEQFF
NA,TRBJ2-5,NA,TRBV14,TGTGCCAGCAGCCAGGAATGGCCAAGCTCCCAAGAGACCCAGTACTTC,CASSQEWPSSQETQYF
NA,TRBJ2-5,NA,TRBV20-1,TGCAGTGCTATAAGGGATCCCGAGACCCAGTACTTC,CSAIRDPETQYF
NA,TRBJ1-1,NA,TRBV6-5,TGTGCCAGCAGTTACTTTCAGGCGAACACTGAAGCTTTCTTT,CASSYFQANTEAFF
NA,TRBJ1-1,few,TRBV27,TGTGCCAGCAGTTTTGGGGGGGCTGGTGTCACTGAAGCTTTCTTT,CASSFGGAGVTEAFF
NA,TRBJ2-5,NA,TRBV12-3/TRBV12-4,TGTGCCAGCAGTTTACAGACGCACCTACCGTACCAAGAGACCCAGTACTTC,CASSLQTHLPYQETQYF
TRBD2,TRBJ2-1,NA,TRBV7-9,TGTGCCAGCAGCTTAGGGGAGCGGGGGGGCCGATACAATGAGCAGTTCTTC,CASSLGERGGRYNEQFF
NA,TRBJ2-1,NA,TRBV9,TGTGCCAGCAGCGTAGGTCTAGCAACCAATGAGCAGTTCTTC,CASSVGLATNEQFF
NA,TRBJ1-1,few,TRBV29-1,TGCAGCGTTGAAGGGGACGGCTGGAACACTGAAGCTTTCTTT,CSVEGDGWNTEAFF
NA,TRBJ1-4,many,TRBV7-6,TGTGCCAGCAGCCTGAATTCGGGGGGAAAACTGTTTTTT,CASSLNSGGKLFF
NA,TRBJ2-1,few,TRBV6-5,TGTGCCAGCAGTCCCAATCAGGGTGTTTCGGCGTACAATGAGCAGTTCTTC,CASSPNQGVSAYNEQFF
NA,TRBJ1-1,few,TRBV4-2,TGTGCCAGCAGCCAAGGGGCCGGGCCCACTGAAGCTTTCTTT,CASSQGAGPTEAFF
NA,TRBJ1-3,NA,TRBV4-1,TGCGCCAGCAGCCACATTATGCCCCCGTCGGGCTCTGGAAACACCATATATTTT,CASSHIMPPSGSGNTIYF
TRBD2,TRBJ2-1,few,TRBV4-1,TGCGCCAGCAGCCAGACTAGCGGGCAGTTCTTC,CASSQTSGQFF
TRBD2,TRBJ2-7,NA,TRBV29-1,TGCAGCGTCCGAGGGGGGGGTACTAGCGGGGCCTCCTACGAGCAGTACTTC,CSVRGGGTSGASYEQYF
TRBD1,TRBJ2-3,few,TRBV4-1,TGCGCCAGCAGCCATTCCAGGGACAGCTTCACAGATACGCAGTATTTT,CASSHSRDSFTDTQYF
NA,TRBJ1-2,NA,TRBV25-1,TGTGCCAGCAGTGAACCGGGACTGATCTATGGCTACACCTTC,CASSEPGLIYGYTF